This T cell receptor (beta chain) stems from a study of T-cell memory formation after mild COVID-19. TCRdb re-called the 5' RACE reads through MiXCR, storing one row per CDR3 protein. Of 130,000 to 150,000 distinct CDR3 sequences in the sample, about a fifth were seen once. The ends were cut back, 6 bases at V and 0 bases at J, with 8 bases in the middle. The germline V gene has CDR1 DFQATT and CDR2 SNEGSKA (reference sequence). This CDR3 has 12 residues. This clonotype was recorded many times. The sample taken for sequencing was PBMCs or a T cell subset sorted from them (not recorded which). The sequence came from an adult woman who had mild COVID-19 (a few samples of this study predate the infection). Cell type and time point are not known. This rearrangement joins TRBV20-1 to TRBJ1-2; D gene uncertain. The CDR3: CSARASNYGYTF. As DNA, the CDR3 is TGCAGTGCAAGGGCGTCTAACTATGGCTACACCTTC.